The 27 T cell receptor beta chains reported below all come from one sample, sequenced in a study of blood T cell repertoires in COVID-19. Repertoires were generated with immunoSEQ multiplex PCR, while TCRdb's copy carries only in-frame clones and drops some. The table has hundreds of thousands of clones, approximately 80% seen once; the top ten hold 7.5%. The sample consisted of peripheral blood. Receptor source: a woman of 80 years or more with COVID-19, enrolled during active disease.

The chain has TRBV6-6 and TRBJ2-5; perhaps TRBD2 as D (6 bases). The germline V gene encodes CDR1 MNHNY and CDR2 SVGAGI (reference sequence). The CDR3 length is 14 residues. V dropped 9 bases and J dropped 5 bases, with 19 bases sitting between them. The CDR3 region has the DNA TGTGCCAGTACCGGTGGGGGGTCGGGGGAGACCCAGTACTTC. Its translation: CASTGGGSGETQYF.

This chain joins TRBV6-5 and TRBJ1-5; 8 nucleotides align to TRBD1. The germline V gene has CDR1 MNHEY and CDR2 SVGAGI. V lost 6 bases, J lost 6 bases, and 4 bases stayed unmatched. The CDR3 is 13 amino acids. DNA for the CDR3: TGTGCCAGCAGCAACAGGGGGTTTCAGCCCCAGCATTTT. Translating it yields CASSNRGFQPQHF.

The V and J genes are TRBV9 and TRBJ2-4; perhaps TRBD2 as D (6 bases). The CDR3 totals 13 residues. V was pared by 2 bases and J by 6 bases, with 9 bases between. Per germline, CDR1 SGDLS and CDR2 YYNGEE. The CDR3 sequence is CASSVGEANIQYF. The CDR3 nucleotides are TGTGCCAGCAGCGTTGGGGAGGCAAACATTCAGTACTTC.

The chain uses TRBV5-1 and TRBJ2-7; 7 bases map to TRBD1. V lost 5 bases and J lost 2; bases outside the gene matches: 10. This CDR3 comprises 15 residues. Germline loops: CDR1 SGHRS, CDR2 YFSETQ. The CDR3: CASSLSGGQAYEQYF. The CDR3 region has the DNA TGCGCCAGCAGTTTGAGTGGCGGACAGGCCTACGAGCAGTACTTC.

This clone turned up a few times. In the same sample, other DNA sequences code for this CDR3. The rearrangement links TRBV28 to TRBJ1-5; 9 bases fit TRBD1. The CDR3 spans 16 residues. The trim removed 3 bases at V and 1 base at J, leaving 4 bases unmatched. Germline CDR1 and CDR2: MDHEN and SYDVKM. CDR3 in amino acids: CASSFGQGSSNQPQHF. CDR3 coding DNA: TGTGCCAGCAGTTTCGGACAGGGGTCAAGCAATCAGCCCCAGCATTTT.

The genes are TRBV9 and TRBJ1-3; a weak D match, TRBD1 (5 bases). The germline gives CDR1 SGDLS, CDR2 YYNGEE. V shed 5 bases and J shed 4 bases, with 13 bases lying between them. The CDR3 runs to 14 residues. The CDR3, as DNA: TGTGCCAGCAGTGACAGCCCAAGGGGAAACACCATATATTTT. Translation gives CASSDSPRGNTIYF.

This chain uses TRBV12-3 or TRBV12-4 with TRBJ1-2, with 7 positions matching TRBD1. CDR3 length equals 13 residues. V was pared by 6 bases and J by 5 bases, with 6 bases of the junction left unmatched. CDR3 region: CASSGGTVYGYTF. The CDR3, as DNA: TGTGCCAGCAGCGGCGGGACAGTTTATGGCTACACCTTC.

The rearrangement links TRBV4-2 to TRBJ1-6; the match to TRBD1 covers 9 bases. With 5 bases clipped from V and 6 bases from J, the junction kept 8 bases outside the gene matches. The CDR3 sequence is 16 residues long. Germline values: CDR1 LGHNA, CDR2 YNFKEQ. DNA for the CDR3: TGTGCCAGCAGCTTTTCTGAGGGACAGGGTAATTCACCCCTCCACTTT. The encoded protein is CASSFSEGQGNSPLHF.

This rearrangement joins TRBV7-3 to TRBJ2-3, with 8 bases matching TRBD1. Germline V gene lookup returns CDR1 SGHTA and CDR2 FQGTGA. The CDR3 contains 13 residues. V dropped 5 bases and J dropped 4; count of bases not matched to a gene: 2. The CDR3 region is CASSLTGADTQYF. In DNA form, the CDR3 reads TGTGCCAGCAGCCTGACAGGGGCAGATACGCAGTATTTT.

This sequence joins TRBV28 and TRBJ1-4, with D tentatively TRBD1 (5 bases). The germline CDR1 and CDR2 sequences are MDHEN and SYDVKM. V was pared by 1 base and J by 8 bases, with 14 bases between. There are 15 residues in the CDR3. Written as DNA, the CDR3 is TGTGCCAGCAGTTTATACTTCAGGGTCGGGGAAAAACTGTTTTTT. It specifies CASSLYFRVGEKLFF.

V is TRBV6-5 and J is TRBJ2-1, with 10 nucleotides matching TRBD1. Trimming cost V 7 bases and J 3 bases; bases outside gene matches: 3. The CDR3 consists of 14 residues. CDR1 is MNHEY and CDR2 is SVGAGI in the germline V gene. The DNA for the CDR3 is TGTGCCAGCATAAGGGACAGGGGCTACAATGAGCAGTTCTTC. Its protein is CASIRDRGYNEQFF.

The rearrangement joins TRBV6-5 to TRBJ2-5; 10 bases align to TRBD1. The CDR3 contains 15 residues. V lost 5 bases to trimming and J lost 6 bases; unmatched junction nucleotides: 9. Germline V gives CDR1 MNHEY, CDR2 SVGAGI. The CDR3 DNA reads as TGTGCCAGCAGTCCTCCGACAGGGGGCGGGAAGACCCAGTACTTC. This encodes CASSPPTGGGKTQYF.

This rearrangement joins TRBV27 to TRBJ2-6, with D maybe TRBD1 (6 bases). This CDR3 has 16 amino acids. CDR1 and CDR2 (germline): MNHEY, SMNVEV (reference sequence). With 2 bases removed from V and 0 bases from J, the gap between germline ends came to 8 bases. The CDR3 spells CASSLGQNSGANVLTF. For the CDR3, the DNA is TGTGCCAGCAGTTTAGGACAGAACTCTGGGGCCAACGTCCTGACTTTC.

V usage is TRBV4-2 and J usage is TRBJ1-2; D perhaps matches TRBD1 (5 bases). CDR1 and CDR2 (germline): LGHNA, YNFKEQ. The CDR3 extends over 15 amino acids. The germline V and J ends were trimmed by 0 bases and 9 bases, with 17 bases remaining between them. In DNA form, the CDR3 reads TGTGCCAGCAGCCAAGATCCGGACAACCAGCGACGCTACACCTTC. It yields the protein CASSQDPDNQRRYTF.

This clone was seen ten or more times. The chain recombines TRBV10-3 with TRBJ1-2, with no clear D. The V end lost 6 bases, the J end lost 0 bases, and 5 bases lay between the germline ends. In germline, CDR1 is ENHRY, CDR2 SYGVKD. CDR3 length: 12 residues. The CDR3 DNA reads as TGTGCCATCAGCTCTACTAACTATGGCTACACCTTC. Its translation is CAISSTNYGYTF.

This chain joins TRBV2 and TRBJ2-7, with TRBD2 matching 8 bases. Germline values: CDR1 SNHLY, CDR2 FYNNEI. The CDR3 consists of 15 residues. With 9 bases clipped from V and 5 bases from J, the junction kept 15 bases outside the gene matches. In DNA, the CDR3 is TGTGCCAGTCACCTAGTCGGGGGGGCCAAGCACGAGCAGTACTTC. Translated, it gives CASHLVGGAKHEQYF.

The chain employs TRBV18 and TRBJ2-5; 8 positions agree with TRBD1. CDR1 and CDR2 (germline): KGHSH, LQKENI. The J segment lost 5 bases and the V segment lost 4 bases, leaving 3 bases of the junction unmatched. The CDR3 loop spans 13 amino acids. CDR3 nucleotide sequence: TGTGCCAGCTCACTGGGACAGGCGGAGACCCAGTACTTC. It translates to CASSLGQAETQYF.

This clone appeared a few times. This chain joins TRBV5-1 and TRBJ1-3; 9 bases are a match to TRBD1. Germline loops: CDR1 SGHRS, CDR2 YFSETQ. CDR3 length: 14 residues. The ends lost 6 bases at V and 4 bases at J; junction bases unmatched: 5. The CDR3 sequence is CASTSGTGGNTIYF. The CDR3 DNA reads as TGCGCCAGCACCTCCGGGACAGGGGGAAACACCATATATTTT.

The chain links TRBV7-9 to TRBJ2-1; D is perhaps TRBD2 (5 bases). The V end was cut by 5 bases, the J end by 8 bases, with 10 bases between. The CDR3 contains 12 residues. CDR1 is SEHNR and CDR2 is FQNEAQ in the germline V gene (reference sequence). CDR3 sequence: CASSLLSDEQFF. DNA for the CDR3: TGTGCCAGCAGCCTCCTTAGCGATGAGCAGTTCTTC.

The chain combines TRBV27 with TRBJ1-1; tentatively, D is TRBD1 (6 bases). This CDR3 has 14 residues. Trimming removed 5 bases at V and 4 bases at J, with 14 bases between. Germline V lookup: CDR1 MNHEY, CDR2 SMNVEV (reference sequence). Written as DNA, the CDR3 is TGTGCCAGCAGTCTTCGGGGGGCGCGCACTGAAGCTTTCTTT. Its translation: CASSLRGARTEAFF.

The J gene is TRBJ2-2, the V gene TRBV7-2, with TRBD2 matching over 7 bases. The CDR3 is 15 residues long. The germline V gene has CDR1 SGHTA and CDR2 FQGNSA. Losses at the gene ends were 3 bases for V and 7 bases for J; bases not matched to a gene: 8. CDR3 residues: CASSFWGGSVGELFF. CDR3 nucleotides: TGTGCCAGCAGCTTTTGGGGGGGATCGGTCGGGGAGCTGTTTTTT.

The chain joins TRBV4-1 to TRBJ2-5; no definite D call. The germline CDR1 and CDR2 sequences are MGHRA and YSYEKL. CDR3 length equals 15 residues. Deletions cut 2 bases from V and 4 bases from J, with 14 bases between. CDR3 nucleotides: TGCGCCAGCAGCCAAAATCATCTGAGAGGAGAGACCCAGTACTTC. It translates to CASSQNHLRGETQYF.

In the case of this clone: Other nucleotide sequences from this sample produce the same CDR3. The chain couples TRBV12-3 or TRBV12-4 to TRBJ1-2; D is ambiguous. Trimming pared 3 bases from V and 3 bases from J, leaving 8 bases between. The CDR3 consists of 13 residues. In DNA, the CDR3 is TGTGCCAGCAGTTTCCGGGGTGACTATGGCTACACCTTC. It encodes CASSFRGDYGYTF.

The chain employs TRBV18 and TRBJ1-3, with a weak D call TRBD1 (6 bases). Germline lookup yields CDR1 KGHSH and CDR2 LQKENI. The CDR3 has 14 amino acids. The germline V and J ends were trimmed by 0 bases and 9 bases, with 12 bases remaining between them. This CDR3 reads CASSPPTGWSTIYF. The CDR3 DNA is TGTGCCAGCTCACCACCTACAGGGTGGAGCACCATATATTTT.

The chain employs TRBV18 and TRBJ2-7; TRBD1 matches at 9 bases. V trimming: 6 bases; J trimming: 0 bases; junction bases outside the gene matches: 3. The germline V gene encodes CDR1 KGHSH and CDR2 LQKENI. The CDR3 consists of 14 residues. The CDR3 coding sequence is TGTGCCAGCTCGGACAGGGGCGACTCCTACGAGCAGTACTTC. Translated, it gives CASSDRGDSYEQYF.

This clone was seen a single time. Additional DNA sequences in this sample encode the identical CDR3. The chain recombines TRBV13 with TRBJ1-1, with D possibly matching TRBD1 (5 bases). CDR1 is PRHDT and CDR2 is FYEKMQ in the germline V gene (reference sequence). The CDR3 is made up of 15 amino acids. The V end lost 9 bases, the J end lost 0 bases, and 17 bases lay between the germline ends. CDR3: CASRSLGGVNTEAFF. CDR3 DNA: TGTGCCAGTAGATCTCTCGGGGGAGTGAACACTGAAGCTTTCTTT.

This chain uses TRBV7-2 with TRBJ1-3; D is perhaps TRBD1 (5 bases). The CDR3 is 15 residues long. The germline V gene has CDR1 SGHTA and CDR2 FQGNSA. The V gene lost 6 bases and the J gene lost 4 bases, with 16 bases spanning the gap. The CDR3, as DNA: TGTGCCAGCAGACCAGCAGGGTCCGTGGGAAACACCATATATTTT. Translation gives CASRPAGSVGNTIYF.